The 23 T cell receptor beta chains reported below all come from one sample, sequenced in a study of persistence of HIV-infected CD4 T cells. This nonspecific control used anti-CD3/anti-CD28 bead stimulation of CD4+ T cells. Sorting selected CD4+ T cells upregulating both CD40 ligand and CD69. The antigens for these receptors are not known. This was the immunoSEQ version 4 assay in survey mode. Clones were read by immunoSEQ multiplex PCR, and TCRdb kept only the in-frame ones, dropping some. The sample consists of approximately 45,000 clones, around 90% of them appearing once. Specimen: CD4+ T cells sorted from PBMCs after approximately 19-hour stimulation, collected from a patient who received antiretroviral therapy. The receptors were sampled from an adult woman with HIV who was CMV-seropositive.

The V and J genes are TRBV5-6 and TRBJ1-2; 11 nucleotides match TRBD1. The V gene's germline CDR1 is SGHDT and CDR2 YYEEEE. V gave up 4 bases and J gave up 7 bases; unmatched junction bases: 6. The CDR3 sequence is 14 residues long. The CDR3 here is CASSRTGGEFGYTF. Here the CDR3 DNA reads TGTGCCAGCAGCCGGACAGGGGGCGAGTTTGGCTACACCTTC.

The chain has TRBV5-8 and TRBJ1-1; a possible D gene is TRBD1 (6 bases). V lost 0 bases to trimming and J lost 5 bases, with 17 bases between them. This CDR3 is built from 16 residues. The germline V gene encodes CDR1 SGHTS and CDR2 YDEGEE. CDR3 sequence reads: CASSLGMAGARTEAFF. The CDR3 region has the DNA TGTGCCAGCAGCTTGGGGATGGCGGGGGCTCGAACTGAAGCTTTCTTT.

DNA for the CDR3: TGTGCCAGCAGCCCCCAGCGGGGGGGTGATACGCAGTATTTT. It encodes CASSPQRGGDTQYF. The chain joins TRBV3-1 (or the pseudogene TRBV3-2) to TRBJ2-3, with 10 bases lining up with TRBD2. The CDR3 spans 14 residues. With 4 bases clipped from V and 6 bases from J, the junction kept 4 bases outside the gene matches. CDR1 and CDR2 from the germline V gene are LGHDT and YNNKEL (reference sequence).

The table lists this clone with a few counts. This CDR3 reads CASRADRGRPEAFF. CDR3 coding DNA: TGTGCCAGCAGGGCGGACAGGGGAAGGCCTGAAGCTTTCTTT. The chain combines TRBV2 with TRBJ1-1, with 9 bases aligning to TRBD1. The germline V gene has CDR1 SNHLY and CDR2 FYNNEI. V trimming: 6 bases; J trimming: 6 bases; junction bases outside the gene matches: 8. The CDR3 runs to 14 residues.

V is TRBV2 and J is TRBJ2-6; D uncertain. Looked up from germline, CDR1 is SNHLY and CDR2 is FYNNEI. Trimming pared 4 bases from V and 0 bases from J, leaving 4 bases between. The CDR3 has 14 residues. CDR3 residues: CASSANSGANVLTF. CDR3 bases: TGTGCCAGCAGTGCCAACTCTGGGGCCAACGTCCTGACTTTC.

V is TRBV19 and J is TRBJ1-2, with TRBD1 identical over 8 bases. J gave up 7 bases and V 6 bases, and 10 bases lay outside the gene matches. Germline V gene lookup returns CDR1 LNHDA and CDR2 SQIVND (reference sequence). The CDR3 has 14 residues. CDR3 protein: CASRATGVLSGYTF. The CDR3 DNA follows: TGTGCCAGTAGAGCGACAGGGGTTCTAAGTGGCTACACCTTC.

The chain combines TRBV3-1 (or the pseudogene TRBV3-2) with TRBJ1-1, with 8 bases identical to TRBD1. The CDR3 is 14 amino acids. CDR1 is LGHDT, CDR2 YNNKEL, per germline (reference sequence). J lost 7 bases, V lost 5 bases, and 9 bases had no gene match. CDR3 protein: CASSRSRGQIEAFF. CDR3 bases: TGTGCCAGCAGCAGAAGCAGGGGGCAGATTGAAGCTTTCTTT.

This clone was found once. J is TRBJ2-1 and V is TRBV9; TRBD1 aligns across 10 bases. J gave up 8 bases and V 3 bases, and 5 bases lay outside the gene matches. CDR1 is SGDLS, CDR2 YYNGEE, per germline. The CDR3 covers 14 residues. The CDR3 coding sequence is TGTGCCAGCAGCGCCCGGGACAGGGGACATGAGCAGTTCTTC. This encodes CASSARDRGHEQFF.

This sequence joins TRBV18 and TRBJ1-3, with 8 bases identical to TRBD1. Trimming removed 4 bases from V and 2 bases from J; junction bases left unmatched: 1. This CDR3 contains 14 residues. Germline V gene lookup returns CDR1 KGHSH and CDR2 LQKENI. The CDR3 sequence: CASSRQGTGNTIYF. CDR3 coding DNA: TGTGCCAGCTCACGACAGGGGACTGGAAACACCATATATTTT.

This chain uses TRBV2 with TRBJ2-1, with TRBD1 as a possible D gene (6 bases). The length of the CDR3 is 13 residues. Germline values: CDR1 SNHLY, CDR2 FYNNEI. Trimming stripped 6 bases from V and 10 bases from J, with 16 bases between. The CDR3 DNA reads TGTGCCAGCAGGGACAGCACTCGGGACGAGCAGTTCTTC. It encodes CASRDSTRDEQFF.

The J gene is TRBJ1-3, the V gene TRBV30; a weak D match, TRBD1 (5 bases). This CDR3 contains 16 residues. CDR1 is GTSNPN and CDR2 is SVGIG in the germline V gene (reference sequence). Deletions cut 0 bases from V and 0 bases from J, with 12 bases between. The CDR3 coding sequence is TGTGCCTGGAGTGTAAAGGGACGCCGCTCTGGAAACACCATATATTTT. Translation: CAWSVKGRRSGNTIYF.

The chain joins TRBV6-2 or TRBV6-3 to TRBJ1-1; 10 positions match TRBD1. The V gene end was trimmed by 3 bases and the J gene end by 5 bases; junction bases not matched to a gene: 3. The CDR3 runs to 14 residues. Germline V gene lookup returns CDR1 MNHEY and CDR2 SVGEGT. Written as DNA, the CDR3 is TGTGCCAGCAGTTATGACAGGGGGCGGACTGAAGCTTTCTTT. It translates to CASSYDRGRTEAFF.

This clone is a singleton in its sample. The chain is built from TRBV9 and TRBJ1-1; D is unresolved. There are 16 residues in the CDR3. Between the trimmed V and J ends, which lost 4 bases and 1 base, there was a span of 17 bases. Germline assignment: CDR1 SGDLS and CDR2 YYNGEE. CDR3: CASSPRTVPPNTEAFF. The DNA for the CDR3 is TGTGCCAGCAGCCCTAGAACTGTACCCCCGAACACTGAAGCTTTCTTT.

This clone has just one count. This sequence joins TRBV9 and TRBJ2-3; no clear D. The V gene lost 4 bases and the J gene lost 6 bases, with 15 bases spanning the gap. Germline CDR1 is SGDLS and CDR2 is YYNGEE. The CDR3 runs to 14 residues. The CDR3 is CASSTRTGPDTQYF. As DNA, the CDR3 is TGTGCCAGCAGCACACGGACCGGACCCGATACGCAGTATTTT.

The chain couples TRBV19 to TRBJ1-2; the D is unclear. V was pared by 3 bases and J by 4 bases, with 12 bases between. CDR1 LNHDA and CDR2 SQIVND come from the germline V gene (reference sequence). The CDR3 totals 14 residues. The CDR3 region has the DNA TGTGCCAGTAGTATTGCCGGGCATTCCTATGGCTACACCTTC. Its translation: CASSIAGHSYGYTF.

The chain is built from TRBV19 and TRBJ2-4, with D maybe TRBD2 (7 bases). This CDR3 is built from 14 residues. Trimming pared 4 bases from V and 11 bases from J, leaving 18 bases between. The germline gives CDR1 LNHDA, CDR2 SQIVND (reference sequence). The DNA for the CDR3 is TGTGCCAGTAGTACCCGGGGGGCCGACGGTCTTCAGTACTTC. This sequence encodes CASSTRGADGLQYF.

The chain recombines TRBV5-6 with TRBJ2-7; possibly TRBD1 for D (6 bases). Trimming cost V 7 bases and J 0 bases, with 14 bases left between them. CDR1 and CDR2 from the germline V gene are SGHDT and YYEEEE. This CDR3 is built from 14 residues. CDR3 loop: CASVRTASSYEQYF. DNA for the CDR3: TGTGCCAGCGTGCGGACAGCCAGCTCCTACGAGCAGTACTTC.

V gene TRBV12-3 or TRBV12-4 combines with J gene TRBJ1-1, with no clear D. With 3 bases removed from V and 8 bases from J, the gap between germline ends came to 10 bases. This CDR3 spans 12 amino acids. The CDR3 loop reads CASSFSPIEAFF. CDR3 DNA: TGTGCCAGCAGTTTTTCTCCGATCGAAGCTTTCTTT.

The V and J genes are TRBV18 and TRBJ2-1, with D maybe TRBD1 (6 bases). V gave up 2 bases and J gave up 2 bases, with 16 bases separating them. CDR1 and CDR2 (germline): KGHSH, LQKENI. There are 17 residues in the CDR3. The CDR3 loop reads CASSPMRRDIPYNEQFF. DNA of the CDR3: TGTGCCAGCTCACCAATGAGACGGGACATACCCTACAATGAGCAGTTCTTC.

V gene TRBV24-1 combines with J gene TRBJ2-3; no definite D call. CDR3 length: 13 residues. The germline gives CDR1 KGHDR, CDR2 SFDVKD. V was shortened by 1 base and J by 1 base, with 2 bases between the two germline ends. The CDR3 here is CATSDFGTDTQYF. The CDR3 DNA reads TGTGCCACCAGTGATTTTGGCACAGATACGCAGTATTTT.

This chain uses TRBV9 with TRBJ1-1; the D gene is possibly TRBD1 (6 bases). The CDR3 contains 15 residues. Trimming took 3 bases from V and 5 from J, leaving 17 bases between them. Germline V gives CDR1 SGDLS, CDR2 YYNGEE. The CDR3 here is CASSARGGSGTEAFF. CDR3 coding DNA: TGTGCCAGCAGCGCAAGGGGGGGGTCTGGAACTGAAGCTTTCTTT.

The chain is built from TRBV18 and TRBJ1-1, with D hard to call. Germline CDR1 KGHSH, CDR2 LQKENI. The CDR3 loop spans 14 amino acids. V was pared by 7 bases and J by 6 bases, with 18 bases between. In DNA form, the CDR3 reads TGTGCCAGCTGCCCCTCTGGCATGTACTCTGAAGCTTTCTTT. It translates to CASCPSGMYSEAFF.

This clone has just one count. The genes are TRBV19 and TRBJ2-5; D unclear. The CDR3 runs 13 residues. The germline V gene encodes CDR1 LNHDA and CDR2 SQIVND (reference sequence). The ends were cut back, 6 bases at V and 1 base at J, with 9 bases in the middle. CDR3 nucleotide sequence: TGTGCCAGTAGCCCACAGACCCAAGAGACCCAGTACTTC. Encoded protein: CASSPQTQETQYF.